This TCR beta chain came from a study of blood T cell repertoires in COVID-19. Across the study: The origin of the acute and convalescent COVID-19 samples was the United States, Italy and Spain. Sources were T cells, B-cell-depleted T cells, or PBMCs; the material itself was cDNA or gDNA.

The data were produced by immunoSEQ multiplex PCR, yet TCRdb's version contains in-frame clones alone and is incomplete. The sample shows under 200,000 clones, about 80% of them seen only once. This clone was counted between two and nine times. Germline CDR1 is SGHNT and CDR2 is YYREEE (reference sequence). V trimming: 7 bases; J trimming: 5 bases; junction bases outside the gene matches: 9. The CDR3 length is 13 residues. Cohort assignment relied on participant-reported clinical history. This TCR derives from a woman in her sixties or seventies who had recovered from COVID-19. The specimen was PBMCs or T cells enriched from blood (not recorded which). The V gene is TRBV5-4, the J gene TRBJ2-7; TRBD2 agrees at 7 bases. The CDR3 DNA is TGTGCCAGCGACCGGGGGGAAGGCGACGAGCAGTACTTC. Amino acid sequence: CASDRGEGDEQYF. Variable domain in full (rest from reference TRBV5-4 and TRBJ2-7): ETGVTQSPTHLIKTRGQQVTLRCSSQSGHNTVSWYQQALGQGPQFIFQYYREEENGRGNFPPRFSGLQFPNYSSELNVNALELDDSALYLCASDRGEGDEQYFGPGTRLTVT.